A selection of T cell receptor beta chains follows, all from one sample in a study of identifying expanded T cells in peripheral blood. Only in-frame clones appear in the TCRdb table, and some are missing; sequencing was by immunoSEQ multiplex PCR. The table lists some 93,000 clones, about nine tenths of them singletons. Sequenced: blood. Receptors were obtained from a person aged 18 to 75 in good health. Both conserved end residues are part of each CDR3. D genes are given only for firm matches. Size is stated for part of the rows, as once, few or many counts, or as a class when the clone is expanded.

abundance,v_gene,j_gene,d_gene,CDR3aa,CDR3nt
once,TRBV2,TRBJ1-5,NA,CASTADRTSNQPQHF,TGTGCCAGCACTGCAGACAGGACTAGCAATCAGCCCCAGCATTTT
NA,TRBV7-9,TRBJ1-5,TRBD1,CASSFGTGGQPQHF,TGTGCCAGCAGCTTTGGGACAGGGGGCCAGCCCCAGCATTTT
NA,TRBV28,TRBJ2-1,NA,CASMIWGDEQFF,TGTGCCAGCATGATTTGGGGGGATGAGCAGTTCTTC
NA,TRBV4-2,TRBJ2-1,TRBD2,CASSQAASGGADEQFF,TGTGCCAGCAGCCAAGCGGCTAGCGGGGGGGCGGATGAGCAGTTCTTC
NA,TRBV19,TRBJ1-2,NA,CASSQPGETGGYTF,TGTGCCAGTAGTCAGCCAGGGGAAACTGGTGGCTACACCTTC
NA,TRBV21-1,TRBJ1-3,NA,CASSTRRAFSGNTIYF,TGTGCCAGCAGCACACGGAGGGCATTCTCTGGAAACACCATATATTTT
NA,TRBV15,TRBJ2-3,TRBD1,CATSRDGWTGDITDTQYF,TGTGCCACCAGCAGAGACGGATGGACAGGGGATATCACAGATACGCAGTATTTT
NA,TRBV19,TRBJ2-7,NA,CASTQGPNSYEQYF,TGTGCCAGTACCCAAGGACCAAACTCCTACGAGCAGTACTTC
NA,TRBV5-1,TRBJ1-1,NA,CASSPGGTEAFF,TGCGCCAGCAGCCCCGGGGGCACTGAAGCTTTCTTT
NA,TRBV6-5,TRBJ2-1,NA,CASSYSAGRVYNEQFF,TGTGCCAGCAGTTACTCCGCGGGGCGGGTCTACAATGAGCAGTTCTTC
NA,TRBV5-1,TRBJ2-7,TRBD1,CASSPGTGEYEQYF,TGCGCCAGCAGCCCCGGGACAGGGGAATACGAGCAGTACTTC
NA,TRBV7-9,TRBJ2-5,NA,CASSLGSTGDMETQYF,TGTGCCAGCAGCTTAGGATCGACAGGAGATATGGAGACCCAGTACTTC
NA,TRBV6-9,TRBJ2-5,TRBD1,CASSQPGQGQETQYF,TGTGCCAGCAGCCAACCGGGACAGGGCCAAGAGACCCAGTACTTC
few,TRBV18,TRBJ2-7,NA,CASSRSYEQYF,TGTGCCAGCTCGCGCTCCTACGAGCAGTACTTC